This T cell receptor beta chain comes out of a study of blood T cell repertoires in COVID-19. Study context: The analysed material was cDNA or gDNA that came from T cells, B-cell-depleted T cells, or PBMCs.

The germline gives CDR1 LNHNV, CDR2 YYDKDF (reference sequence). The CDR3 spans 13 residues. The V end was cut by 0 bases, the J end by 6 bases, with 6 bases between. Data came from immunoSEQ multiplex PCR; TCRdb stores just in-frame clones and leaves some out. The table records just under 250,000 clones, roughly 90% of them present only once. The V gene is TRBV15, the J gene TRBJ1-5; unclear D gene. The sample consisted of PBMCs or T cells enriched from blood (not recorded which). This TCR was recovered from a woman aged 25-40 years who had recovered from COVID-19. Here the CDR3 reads CATSREWSQPQHF. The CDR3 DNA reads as TGTGCCACCAGCAGAGAATGGAGTCAGCCCCAGCATTTT.